This is a list of T cell receptor beta chains from one sample in a study of cytomegalovirus exposure and HLA in healthy donors. Here immunoSEQ multiplex PCR was the method, and the copy in TCRdb shows in-frame clones only, minus some. Of 95,000 to 100,000 clones listed, around four fifths were seen once; the top ten hold more than 1.5%. Sequencing was carried out using PBMCs. The source is a man aged 35-49 years in good health and CMV-seronegative. Both conserved end residues are part of each CDR3. Each record gives: V gene, J gene, clone size, CDR3 protein. Rows may omit the clone size; those that give it use once, few, many or a size class.

v_call: TRBV18
j_call: .
clone_size: .
cdr3_aa: CASSLIRDSPYEQYF

v_call: TRBV19
j_call: TRBJ1-6
clone_size: .
cdr3_aa: CASSTTGQANSPLHF

v_call: TRBV9
j_call: TRBJ2-7
clone_size: .
cdr3_aa: CASSVGGYFSYEQYF

v_call: TRBV7-6
j_call: TRBJ2-7
clone_size: .
cdr3_aa: CASSQGQGAYEQYF

v_call: TRBV4-3
j_call: TRBJ2-6
clone_size: .
cdr3_aa: CASSPDAGQGAYGANVLTF

v_call: TRBV18
j_call: TRBJ1-3
clone_size: .
cdr3_aa: CASSLTGDSGNTIYF

v_call: TRBV7-8
j_call: TRBJ2-1
clone_size: .
cdr3_aa: CASSSMWATTYNEQFF

v_call: TRBV7-9
j_call: TRBJ1-1
clone_size: once
cdr3_aa: CASSSDRHLNTEAFF

v_call: TRBV2
j_call: TRBJ1-5
clone_size: .
cdr3_aa: CASSEEQGENQPQHF

v_call: TRBV7-2
j_call: TRBJ2-5
clone_size: .
cdr3_aa: CASSRQGTQETQYF

v_call: TRBV7-2
j_call: TRBJ2-7
clone_size: .
cdr3_aa: CASSWPPNWDRVPYEQYF

v_call: TRBV19
j_call: TRBJ2-1
clone_size: few
cdr3_aa: CASSIGKTSGALYEQFF

v_call: TRBV5-6
j_call: TRBJ1-2
clone_size: .
cdr3_aa: CASSLDTGYGYTF